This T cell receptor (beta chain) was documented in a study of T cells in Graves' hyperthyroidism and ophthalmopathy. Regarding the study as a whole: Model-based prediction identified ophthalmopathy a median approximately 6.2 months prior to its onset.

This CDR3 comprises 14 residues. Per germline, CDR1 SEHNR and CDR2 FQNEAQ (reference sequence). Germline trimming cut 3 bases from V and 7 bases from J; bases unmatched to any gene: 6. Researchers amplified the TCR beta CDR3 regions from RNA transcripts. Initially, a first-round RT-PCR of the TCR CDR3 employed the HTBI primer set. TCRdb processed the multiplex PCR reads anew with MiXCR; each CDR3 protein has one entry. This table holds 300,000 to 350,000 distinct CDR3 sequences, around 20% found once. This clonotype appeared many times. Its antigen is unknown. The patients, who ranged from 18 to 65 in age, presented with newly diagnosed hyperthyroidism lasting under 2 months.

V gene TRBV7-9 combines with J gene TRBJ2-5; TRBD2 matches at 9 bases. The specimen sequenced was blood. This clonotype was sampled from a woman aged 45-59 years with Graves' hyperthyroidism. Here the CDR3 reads CASSLTSGLPTQYF. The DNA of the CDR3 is TGTGCCAGCAGCTTGACTAGCGGACTCCCGACCCAGTACTTC.